This T cell receptor (beta chain) was identified during a study of blood T cell repertoires in COVID-19. Study-wide background: Sources were T cells, B-cell-depleted T cells, or PBMCs; the material itself was cDNA or gDNA.

Clones were read by immunoSEQ multiplex PCR, and TCRdb kept only the in-frame ones, dropping some. This sample has about 160,000 clones, with roughly 71% found just once. V lost 1 base and J 0 bases, leaving 6 bases between the germline ends. Germline CDR1 is LGHNT and CDR2 is FRNRAP. The CDR3 is made up of 14 amino acids. This receptor was identified in a woman aged 80 or over with acute or convalescent COVID-19. The specimen was peripheral blood. V and J are TRBV12-5 and TRBJ1-2; D ambiguous. CDR3 nucleotide sequence: TGTGCTAGTGGTTTGGATCCTGCTAACTATGGCTACACCTTC. It specifies CASGLDPANYGYTF.